The clone carrying this T cell receptor (beta chain) was seen a handful of times. A clone one base away is much larger, so this may be a read error. CDR1 is SGHNT and CDR2 is YYREEE in the germline V gene (reference sequence). Trimming left V 5 bases short and J 3 bases short, with 9 bases between. The CDR3 is 12 residues long. TCRdb reprocessed the RT-PCR reads with MiXCR, giving one entry per CDR3 protein. The profile shows about 700,000 distinct CDR3 sequences, 13% to 15% of them singletons. The receptor's source is a female donor in good health, serving as a healthy control. Sequenced sample: memory CD4+ T cells from blood. This sequence joins TRBV5-4 and TRBJ2-7; D is possibly TRBD1 or TRBD2 (5 bases each). CDR3 sequence: CASSWDGYEQYF. The CDR3 nucleotides are TGTGCCAGCAGTTGGGACGGCTACGAGCAGTACTTC.